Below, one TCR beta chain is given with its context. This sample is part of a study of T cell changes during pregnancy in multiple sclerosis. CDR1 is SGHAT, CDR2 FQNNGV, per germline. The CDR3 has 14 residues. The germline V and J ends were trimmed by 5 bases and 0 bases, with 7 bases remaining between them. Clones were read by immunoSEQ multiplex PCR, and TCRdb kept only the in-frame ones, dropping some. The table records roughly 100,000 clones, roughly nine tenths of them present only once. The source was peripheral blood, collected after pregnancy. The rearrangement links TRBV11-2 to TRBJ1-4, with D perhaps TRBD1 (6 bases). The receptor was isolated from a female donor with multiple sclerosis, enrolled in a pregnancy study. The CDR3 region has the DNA TGTGCCAGCAGCAACAGGGCAACTAATGAAAAACTGTTTTTT. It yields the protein CASSNRATNEKLFF.